Below are 17 T cell receptor beta chains sequenced from a single sample in a study of CD8+ T cells in alopecia areata. The treatment was: oral pan-JAK inhibitor, 5-10 mg twice daily. Sequencing relied on a cDNA template that was reverse transcribed from extracted RNA. TCRdb keeps only in-frame clones here, not all; method: immunoSEQ multiplex PCR. The table includes some 120,000 clones, about three fifths detected once. Material: CD8+ T cells sorted from blood, obtained at week 24, from a patient treated with tofacitinib. These receptors were obtained from a human donor with alopecia areata.

The chain couples TRBV5-4 to TRBJ2-3; 10 nucleotides line up with TRBD1. The J segment lost 3 bases and the V segment lost 2 bases, leaving 3 bases of the junction unmatched. The CDR3 has 15 amino acids. Germline V CDR1 and CDR2: SGHNT, YYREEE (reference sequence). The CDR3 coding sequence is TGTGCCAGCAGCTTTGGGGACAGGGGTACAGATACGCAGTATTTT. Protein sequence: CASSFGDRGTDTQYF.

This clone was picked up a small number of times. CDR3 DNA sequence: TGTGCCAGCAGGGAGACAGGGTCCTACGAGCAGTACTTC. Translation: CASRETGSYEQYF. The V gene is TRBV14, the J gene TRBJ2-7; 7 bases are a match to TRBD1. This CDR3 spans 13 amino acids. The germline gives CDR1 SGHDN, CDR2 FVKESK. The ends lost 6 bases at V and 1 base at J; junction bases unmatched: 3.

This clone was counted a few times. The chain links TRBV13 to TRBJ2-7, with 9 nucleotides matching TRBD1. In germline, CDR1 is PRHDT, CDR2 FYEKMQ (reference sequence). The length of the CDR3 is 14 residues. The ends lost 6 bases at V and 6 bases at J; junction bases unmatched: 9. CDR3 sequence: CASRLWTGELEQYF. In DNA form, the CDR3 reads TGTGCCAGCAGACTTTGGACAGGGGAGCTCGAGCAGTACTTC.

The chain joins TRBV11-2 to TRBJ1-1; no clear D gene. V lost 5 bases, J lost 2 bases, and 3 bases lay in between. From germline, CDR1 is SGHAT and CDR2 FQNNGV. The CDR3 is 11 amino acids. The CDR3 DNA sequence: TGTGCCAGCAGCCCAAACACTGAAGCTTTCTTT. Protein product: CASSPNTEAFF.

Concerning this clone: Additional DNA sequences in this sample encode the identical CDR3. The rearrangement links TRBV27 to TRBJ1-1; D unresolved. In germline, CDR1 is MNHEY, CDR2 SMNVEV (reference sequence). V lost 0 bases and J 0 bases, leaving 2 bases between the germline ends. The CDR3 extends over 13 amino acids. In nucleotides, the CDR3 is TGTGCCAGCAGTTTATCGGTGAACACTGAAGCTTTCTTT. Amino acids: CASSLSVNTEAFF.

The table lists this clone with a few counts. The chain uses TRBV30 and TRBJ2-3, with TRBD1 as a possible D gene (5 bases). The CDR3 loop spans 14 amino acids. Germline V gives CDR1 GTSNPN, CDR2 SVGIG (reference sequence). The germline V and J ends were trimmed by 5 bases and 0 bases, with 12 bases remaining between them. CDR3 loop: CAWSGLLSTDTQYF. In DNA, the CDR3 is TGTGCCTGGTCAGGGCTACTAAGCACAGATACGCAGTATTTT. Combining the CDR3 with reference TRBV30 and TRBJ2-3 gives the whole variable domain SQTIHQWPATLVQPVGSPLSLECTVEGTSNPNLYWYRQAAGRGLQLLFYSVGIGQISSEVPQNLSASRPQDRQFILSSKKLLLSDSGFYLCAWSGLLSTDTQYFGPGTRLTVL.

This chain links TRBV15 with TRBJ2-7, with D possibly TRBD2 on 6 matching bases. Germline CDR1 LNHNV, CDR2 YYDKDF (reference sequence). The V end was cut by 0 bases, the J end by 3 bases, with 9 bases between. The CDR3 sequence is 14 residues long. In DNA, the CDR3 is TGTGCCACCAGCAGAGAGGAGGGAGGCTACGAGCAGTACTTC. Translated, it gives CATSREEGGYEQYF. Drawing the rest from reference TRBV15 and TRBJ2-7, the complete variable domain is DAMVIQNPRYQVTQFGKPVTLSCSQTLNHNVMYWYQQKSSQAPKLLFHYYDKDFNNEADTPDNFQSRRPNTSFCFLDIRSPGLGDTAMYLCATSREEGGYEQYFGPGTRLTVT.

V usage is TRBV7-9 and J usage is TRBJ1-5; D call uncertain. Germline V gene lookup returns CDR1 SEHNR and CDR2 FQNEAQ (reference sequence). The CDR3 is 13 amino acids. CDR3 DNA: TGTGCTCAGAGGAGGCGGAGGAATCAGCCCCAGCATTTT. Amino acid sequence: CAQRRRRNQPQHF.

This clone was recorded a few times. The CDR3 spells CASSSPTGVEETQYF. As DNA, the CDR3 is TGCGCCAGCAGCTCGCCCACAGGGGTTGAGGAGACCCAGTACTTC. The gene calls are TRBV5-1 and TRBJ2-5, with 7 bases identical to TRBD1. CDR1 SGHRS and CDR2 YFSETQ come from the germline V gene. The CDR3 consists of 15 residues. V was pared by 3 bases and J by 5 bases, with 10 bases of the junction left unmatched.

This clone was picked up one time. The chain has TRBV4-1 and TRBJ2-1; TRBD2 matches at 12 bases. There are 17 residues in the CDR3. Germline-derived CDR1 and CDR2 are MGHRA and YSYEKL. V shed 3 bases and J 7 bases; nucleotides not matched to a gene: 10. This chain's CDR3 is CASSHRPTSGGPNEQFF. The CDR3 nucleotides read TGCGCCAGCAGCCACCGTCCGACTAGCGGGGGTCCTAATGAGCAGTTCTTC.

The rearrangement joins TRBV7-9 to TRBJ2-5; no reliable D call. The CDR3 length is 14 residues. Deletions cut 2 bases from V and 5 bases from J, with 12 bases between. The V gene's germline CDR1 is SEHNR and CDR2 FQNEAQ (reference sequence). This CDR3 reads CASSLRRNGETQYF. CDR3 DNA: TGTGCCAGCAGCTTAAGGCGGAACGGGGAGACCCAGTACTTC.

As DNA, the CDR3 is TGTGCCAGCAGCCTGACAGAAATGAACACTGAAGCTTTCTTT. Its translation: CASSLTEMNTEAFF. The chain joins TRBV6-5 to TRBJ1-1; D possibly corresponds to TRBD1 (5 bases). Trimming took 6 bases from V and 0 from J, leaving 11 bases between them. The CDR3 totals 14 residues. Per the germline V gene, CDR1 is MNHEY and CDR2 is SVGAGI.

This clone was observed a few times. The chain has TRBV4-1 and TRBJ2-7; 7 bases fit TRBD2. The V gene end was trimmed by 2 bases and the J gene end by 3 bases; junction bases not matched to a gene: 7. In germline, CDR1 is MGHRA, CDR2 YSYEKL. The CDR3 sequence is 15 residues long. For the CDR3, the DNA is TGCGCCAGCAGCCAAACAACGGAGCGGGGCTACGAGCAGTACTTC. It yields the protein CASSQTTERGYEQYF.

This clone was seen more than once but under ten times. This chain uses TRBV19 with TRBJ1-6; D remains ambiguous. Trimming pared 3 bases from V and 10 bases from J, leaving 22 bases between. The CDR3 has 17 amino acids. Looked up from germline, CDR1 is LNHDA and CDR2 is SQIVND (reference sequence). The CDR3 loop reads CASSIIVGMLHRSPLHF. CDR3 bases: TGTGCCAGTAGTATTATCGTGGGGATGCTACATCGATCACCCCTCCACTTT.

The chain couples TRBV10-1 to TRBJ2-1; 9 bases align to TRBD1. The germline CDR1 and CDR2 sequences are WNHNN and SYGVQD (reference sequence). J lost 10 bases, V lost 0 bases, and 4 bases had no gene match. The CDR3 spans 14 residues. This chain's CDR3 is CASSESWTGDEQFF. The CDR3 DNA reads TGCGCCAGCAGTGAGTCTTGGACAGGGGACGAGCAGTTCTTC.

J is TRBJ1-6 and V is TRBV6-6; D gene uncertain. The CDR3 has 15 residues. Trimming took off 6 bases at V and 10 bases at J, with 19 bases between the two ends. Germline CDR1 and CDR2: MNHNY and SVGAGI (reference sequence). CDR3 sequence (DNA): TGTGCCAGCAGCAACCGAGAGGGCTTCAGCTCACCCCTCCACTTT. It yields the protein CASSNREGFSSPLHF.

The chain employs TRBV9 and TRBJ2-1, with D possibly being TRBD1 (5 bases). The CDR3 length is 15 residues. Trimming stripped 0 bases from V and 8 bases from J, with 15 bases between. Germline V gives CDR1 SGDLS, CDR2 YYNGEE. CDR3: CASSVAQGRSHEQFF. Here the CDR3 DNA reads TGTGCCAGCAGCGTAGCTCAGGGAAGGTCTCATGAGCAGTTCTTC.